Below are 9 T cell receptor beta chains sequenced from a single sample in a study of blood T cells in healthy people across ages. Combining a sample-barcoded 5' primer with a J-beta primer mix, a second PCR ran for roughly 6 to 12 cycles. From the 5' RACE reads, TCRdb called clonotypes with MiXCR, one entry per CDR3 protein. Among 650,000 to 950,000 distinct CDR3 sequences listed, approximately 44% were seen once. The sequenced material came from blood. The receptor source for this set is a man in his sixties in good health.

The V gene is TRBV6-2 or TRBV6-3, the J gene TRBJ1-2, with a weak D call TRBD1 (5 bases). The CDR3 extends over 13 amino acids. Trimming stripped 1 base from V and 6 bases from J, with 9 bases between. Per the germline V gene, CDR1 is MNHEY and CDR2 is SVGEGT. Here the CDR3 reads CASSYWQGDGYTF. For the CDR3, the DNA is TGTGCCAGCAGTTACTGGCAGGGAGATGGCTACACCTTC.

This clonotype has just a few counts. V is TRBV6-2 or TRBV6-3 and J is TRBJ2-7; 9 nucleotides align to TRBD1. The V gene's germline CDR1 is MNHEY and CDR2 SVGEGT. The ends lost 8 bases at V and 5 bases at J; junction bases unmatched: 7. The CDR3 length is 13 residues. In DNA, the CDR3 is TGTGCCAGCGTCCGGGACAGGGTCCACGAGCAGTACTTC. Protein sequence: CASVRDRVHEQYF.

The genes are TRBV6-1 and TRBJ1-6; TRBD1 is a possible D gene (6 bases). The CDR3 loop spans 17 amino acids. Trimming left V 6 bases short and J 4 bases short, with 19 bases between. Germline-derived CDR1 and CDR2 are MNHNS and SASEGT. CDR3 amino acids: CASSLTGATGYNSPLHF. CDR3 DNA sequence: TGTGCCAGCAGCCTAACGGGGGCTACGGGATATAATTCACCCCTCCACTTT.

The V call is TRBV12-3 or TRBV12-4, the J call TRBJ1-2; D ambiguous. This CDR3 is 11 amino acids long. The V end lost 5 bases, the J end lost 10 bases, and 11 bases lay between the germline ends. This CDR3 is CASSEGSAYTF. The CDR3, as DNA: TGTGCCAGCAGTGAAGGGTCTGCCTACACCTTC.

This clonotype was counted between two and nine times. This chain joins TRBV6-2 or TRBV6-3 and TRBJ2-1, with a tentative D call TRBD1 (6 bases). The CDR3 contains 12 residues. The germline V and J ends were trimmed by 8 bases and 8 bases, with 13 bases remaining between them. CDR1 and CDR2 from the germline V gene are MNHEY and SVGEGT. The CDR3 is CASARGRDEQFF. The CDR3 coding sequence is TGTGCCAGCGCTAGGGGGAGAGATGAGCAGTTCTTC.

This clonotype was found a few times. This rearrangement joins TRBV28 to TRBJ2-3; TRBD1 matches at 8 bases. Losses at the gene ends were 6 bases for V and 9 bases for J; bases not matched to a gene: 8. Germline values: CDR1 MDHEN, CDR2 SYDVKM. CDR3 length: 13 amino acids. The CDR3 protein is CASRLQGGLTQYF. For the CDR3, the DNA is TGTGCCAGCAGATTACAGGGGGGACTCACGCAGTATTTT.

Note on this clonotype: A read error is possible here, since a much larger clone lies one base away. The chain links TRBV29-1 to TRBJ2-7; 12 positions match TRBD2. The CDR3 is made up of 15 amino acids. Germline CDR1 and CDR2: SQVTM and ANQGSEA. The CDR3 DNA reads as TGCAGCGTGTACGGACTAGCGGGGACTTCCTACGTGCAGTACTTC. Translated, it gives CSVYGLAGTSYVQYF.

J is TRBJ1-1 and V is TRBV2, with D tentatively TRBD1 (5 bases). The CDR3 is 13 residues long. The germline CDR1 and CDR2 sequences are SNHLY and FYNNEI. V shed 2 bases and J shed 5 bases, with 9 bases lying between them. CDR3 nucleotides: TGTGCCAGCAGTGAACGGGGCCGAACTGAAGCTTTCTTT. As protein: CASSERGRTEAFF.

The V and J genes are TRBV4-3 and TRBJ2-4; 11 nucleotides align to TRBD1. The J call may be in error: the DNA end matches TRBJ2-5 better. This CDR3 contains 15 residues. Per germline, CDR1 LGHNA and CDR2 YSLEER. CDR3: CASSQAPGTGGTQYF. The CDR3 DNA follows: TGCGCCAGCAGCCAAGCCCCCGGGACAGGGGGGACCCAGTACTTC.